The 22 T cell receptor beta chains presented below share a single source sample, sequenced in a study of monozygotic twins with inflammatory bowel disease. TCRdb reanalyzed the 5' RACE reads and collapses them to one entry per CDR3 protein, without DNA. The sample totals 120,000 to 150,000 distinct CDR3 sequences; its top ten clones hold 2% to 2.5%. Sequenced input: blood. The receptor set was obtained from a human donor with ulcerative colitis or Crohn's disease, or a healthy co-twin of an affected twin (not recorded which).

This chain's CDR3 is CASSSTTGAQYF. The chain carries TRBV5-4 and TRBJ2-3; the D call of TRBD1 rests on TCRdb alone, since no DNA is present to check it. Germline values: CDR1 SGHNT, CDR2 YYREEE (reference sequence). The length of the CDR3 is 12 residues.

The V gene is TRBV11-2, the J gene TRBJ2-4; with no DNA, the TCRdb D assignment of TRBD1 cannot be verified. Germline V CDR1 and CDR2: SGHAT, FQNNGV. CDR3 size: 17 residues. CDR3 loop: CASSPPVSGLEGDIQYF. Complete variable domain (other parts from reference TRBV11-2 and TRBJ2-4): EAGVAQSPRYKIIEKRQSVAFWCNPISGHATLYWYQQILGQGPKLLIQFQNNGVVDDSQLPKDRFSAERLKGVDSTLKIQPAKLEDSAVYLCASSPPVSGLEGDIQYFGAGTRLSVL.

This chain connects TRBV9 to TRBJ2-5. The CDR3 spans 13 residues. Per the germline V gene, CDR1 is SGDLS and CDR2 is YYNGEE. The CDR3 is CASSVTSGETQYF. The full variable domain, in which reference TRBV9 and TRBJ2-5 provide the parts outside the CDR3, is DSGVTQTPKHLITATGQRVTLRCSPRSGDLSVYWYQQSLDQGLQFLIQYYNGEERAKGNILERFSAQQFPDLHSELNLSSLELGDSALYFCASSVTSGETQYFGPGTRLLVL.

The CDR3 protein is CASSQTGLAGELFF. The chain uses TRBV7-3 and TRBJ2-2; TCRdb calls TRBD1, which cannot be checked without DNA. Germline CDR1 SGHTA, CDR2 FQGTGA. CDR3 length: 14 amino acids.

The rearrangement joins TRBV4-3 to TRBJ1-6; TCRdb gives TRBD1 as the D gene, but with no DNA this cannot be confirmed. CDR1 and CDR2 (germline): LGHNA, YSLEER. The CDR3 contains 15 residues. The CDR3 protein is CASSQEGGLYSPLHF.

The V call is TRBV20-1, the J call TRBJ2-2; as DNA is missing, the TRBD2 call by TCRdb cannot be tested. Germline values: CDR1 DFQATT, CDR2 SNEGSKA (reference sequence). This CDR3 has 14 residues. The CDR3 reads CSARAREGAGELFF.

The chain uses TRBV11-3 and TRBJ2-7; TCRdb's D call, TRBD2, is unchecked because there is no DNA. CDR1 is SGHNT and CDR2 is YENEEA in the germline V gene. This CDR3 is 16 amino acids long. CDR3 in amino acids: CASSPHRDYVTYEQYF.

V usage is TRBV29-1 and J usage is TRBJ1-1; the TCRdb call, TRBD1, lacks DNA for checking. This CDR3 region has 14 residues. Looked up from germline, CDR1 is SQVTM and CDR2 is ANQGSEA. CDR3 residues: CSVGEQGWNTEAFF.

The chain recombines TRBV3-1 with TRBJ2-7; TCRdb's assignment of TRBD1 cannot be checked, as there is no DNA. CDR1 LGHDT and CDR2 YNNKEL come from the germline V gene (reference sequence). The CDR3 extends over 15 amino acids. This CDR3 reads CASSQGGRATVEQYF.

CDR3 in amino acids: CASSSDRADEQFF. The V gene is TRBV7-6, the J gene TRBJ2-1; TCRdb proposes TRBD1, but this gene call is untestable without DNA. Germline CDR1 is SGHVS and CDR2 is FNYEAQ. The CDR3 length is 13 residues. The full variable domain, in which reference TRBV7-6 and TRBJ2-1 provide the parts outside the CDR3, is GAGVSQSPRYKVTKRGQDVALRCDPISGHVSLYWYRQALGQGPEFLTYFNYEAQQDKSGLPNDRFSAERPEGSISTLTIQRTEQRDSAMYRCASSSDRADEQFFGPGTRLTVL.

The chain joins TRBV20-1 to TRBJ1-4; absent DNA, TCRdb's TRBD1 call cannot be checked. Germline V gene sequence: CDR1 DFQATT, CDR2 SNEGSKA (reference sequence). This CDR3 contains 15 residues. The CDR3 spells CSARDHGGGNEKLFF.

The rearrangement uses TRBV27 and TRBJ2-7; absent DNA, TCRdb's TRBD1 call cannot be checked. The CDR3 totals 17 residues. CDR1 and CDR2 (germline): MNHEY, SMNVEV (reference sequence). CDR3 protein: CASSLMLGTGPTYEQYF.

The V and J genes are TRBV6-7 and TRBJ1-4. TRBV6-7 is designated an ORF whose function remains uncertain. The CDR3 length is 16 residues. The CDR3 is CASSYIRPVLNEKLFF.

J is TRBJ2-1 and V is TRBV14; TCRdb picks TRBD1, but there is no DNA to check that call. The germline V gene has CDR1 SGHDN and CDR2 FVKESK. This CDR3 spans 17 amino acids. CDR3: CASSPNPGGGSYNEQFF.

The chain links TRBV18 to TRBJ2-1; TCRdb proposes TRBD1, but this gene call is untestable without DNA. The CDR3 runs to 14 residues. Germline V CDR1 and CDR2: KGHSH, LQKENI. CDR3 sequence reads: CASSPLGQGDEQFF.

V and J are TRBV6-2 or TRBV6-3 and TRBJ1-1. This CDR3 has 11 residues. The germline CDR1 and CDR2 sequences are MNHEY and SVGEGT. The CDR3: CASNMNTEAFF.

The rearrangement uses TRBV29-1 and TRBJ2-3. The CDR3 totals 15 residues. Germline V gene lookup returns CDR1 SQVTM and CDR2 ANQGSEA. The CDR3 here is CSVAGQYGDSDTQYF.

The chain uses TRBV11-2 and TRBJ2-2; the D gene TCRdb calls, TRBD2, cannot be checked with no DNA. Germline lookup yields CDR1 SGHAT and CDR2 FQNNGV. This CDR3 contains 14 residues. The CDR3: CASRRGVNTGELFF.

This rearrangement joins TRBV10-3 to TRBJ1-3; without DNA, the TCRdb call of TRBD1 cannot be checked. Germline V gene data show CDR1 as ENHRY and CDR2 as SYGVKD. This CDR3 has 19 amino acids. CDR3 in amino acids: CAIRPFITGTYSSGNTIYF.

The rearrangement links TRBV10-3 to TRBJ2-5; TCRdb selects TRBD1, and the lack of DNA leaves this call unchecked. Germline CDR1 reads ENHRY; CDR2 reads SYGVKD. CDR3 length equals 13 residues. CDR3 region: CAMSDRNQETQYF.

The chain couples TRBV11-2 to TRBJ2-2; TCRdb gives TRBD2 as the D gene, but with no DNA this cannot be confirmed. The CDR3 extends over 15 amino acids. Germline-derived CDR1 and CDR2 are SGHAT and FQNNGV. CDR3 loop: CASSSIAGRTGELFF. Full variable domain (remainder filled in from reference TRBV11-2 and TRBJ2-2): EAGVAQSPRYKIIEKRQSVAFWCNPISGHATLYWYQQILGQGPKLLIQFQNNGVVDDSQLPKDRFSAERLKGVDSTLKIQPAKLEDSAVYLCASSSIAGRTGELFFGEGSRLTVL.

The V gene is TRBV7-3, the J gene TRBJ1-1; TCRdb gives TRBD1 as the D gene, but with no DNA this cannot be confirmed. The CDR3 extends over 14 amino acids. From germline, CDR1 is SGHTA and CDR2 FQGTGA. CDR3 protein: CASSFQGAMSEAFF.